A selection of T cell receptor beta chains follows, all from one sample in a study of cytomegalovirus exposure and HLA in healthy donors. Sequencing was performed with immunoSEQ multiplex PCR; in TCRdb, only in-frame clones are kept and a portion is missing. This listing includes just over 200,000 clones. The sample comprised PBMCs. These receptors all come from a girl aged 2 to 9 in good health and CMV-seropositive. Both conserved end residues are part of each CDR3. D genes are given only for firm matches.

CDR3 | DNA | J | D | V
CASSPRTLAGVGETQYF | TGTGCCAGTAGTCCTCGGACCCTAGCGGGAGTAGGAGAGACCCAGTACTTC | TRBJ2-5 | TRBD2 | TRBV19
CSVAQGTGTEAFF | TGCAGCGTTGCCCAGGGGACGGGCACTGAAGCTTTCTTT | TRBJ1-1 | - | TRBV29-1
CASTRLDRGNYGYTF | TGTGCCAGCACTCGCCTGGACAGGGGGAACTATGGCTACACCTTC | TRBJ1-2 | TRBD1 | TRBV6-1
CASSIVAGSTDTQYF | TGTGCCAGTAGTATAGTAGCGGGGAGCACAGATACGCAGTATTTT | TRBJ2-3 | TRBD2 | TRBV19
CASKPQGSGANVLTF | TGTGCCAGCAAGCCACAGGGTTCTGGGGCCAACGTCCTGACTTTC | TRBJ2-6 | - | TRBV2
CASSRGGGRAPGNTIYF | TGTGCCAGCAGCCGGGGGGGCGGGAGGGCTCCTGGAAACACCATATATTTT | TRBJ1-3 | - | TRBV5-6
CASSPGGQVHEQFF | TGTGCCAGCTCACCGGGAGGTCAGGTCCATGAGCAGTTCTTC | TRBJ2-1 | - | TRBV18
CASSLAGVTEAFF | TGTGCCAGCAGCTTAGCAGGGGTCACTGAAGCTTTCTTT | TRBJ1-1 | - | TRBV11-2
CASSLVDRGNTEAFF | TGTGCCAGCAGCTTGGTAGACAGGGGGAACACTGAAGCTTTCTTT | TRBJ1-1 | TRBD1 | TRBV5-4
CASGTSEYNEQFF | TGTGCCAGCGGGACTAGCGAGTACAATGAGCAGTTCTTC | TRBJ2-1 | TRBD2 | TRBV6-1
CASSFGQSYEQYF | TGTGCCAGCAGCTTCGGACAGTCCTACGAGCAGTACTTC | TRBJ2-7 | - | TRBV5-6
CASSVVDWGGSEQYF | TGTGCCAGCAGCGTAGTTGATTGGGGGGGCTCAGAGCAGTACTTC | TRBJ2-7 | - | TRBV9
CASSLAISGSTDTQYF | TGCGCCAGCAGCTTGGCGATTAGCGGGAGCACAGATACGCAGTATTTT | TRBJ2-3 | TRBD2 | TRBV5-1
CASSPRGGGNTEAFF | TGTGCCAGCAGTCCCCGCGGGGGGGGGAACACTGAAGCTTTCTTT | TRBJ1-1 | - | TRBV28
CASAGTGIFYEQYF | TGTGCCAGTGCCGGGACAGGGATTTTTTACGAGCAGTACTTC | TRBJ2-7 | TRBD1 | TRBV6-1
CASSLEDGVNQPQHF | TGCGCCAGCAGCTTGGAGGACGGGGTCAATCAGCCCCAGCATTTT | TRBJ1-5 | - | TRBV5-1